These T cell receptor beta chains were read from a single sample in a study of blood T cell repertoires in COVID-19. TCRdb keeps only in-frame clones here, not all; method: immunoSEQ multiplex PCR. The sample has 350,000 to 400,000 clones, 80% to 95% seen once. Material for sequencing was PBMCs or T cells enriched from blood (not recorded which). The receptors were gathered from a woman aged 40 to 49 who had been exposed to COVID-19. The CDR3 runs from the conserved cysteine through the conserved F or W. A D gene is named only where the DNA matches it firmly. Clone size appears in some rows only: once, few, many, or a class for an expanded clone.

d_call	j_call	clone_size	v_call	cdr3_aa	cdr3_nt
NA	TRBJ1-5	NA	TRBV3-1/TRBV3-2	CASSQDQGQDSSNQPQHF	TGTGCCAGCAGCCAAGATCAAGGCCAGGACAGTAGCAATCAGCCCCAGCATTTT
NA	TRBJ2-3	NA	TRBV10-2	CASSDLRGTDTQYF	TGCGCCAGCAGTGATTTGCGGGGAACAGATACGCAGTATTTT
TRBD1	TRBJ2-1	once	TRBV2	CASSGGPGQGNNEQFF	TGTGCCAGCAGTGGCGGACCGGGACAGGGAAACAATGAGCAGTTCTTC
NA	TRBJ1-5	NA	TRBV7-2	CASSLSGQNNQPQHF	TGTGCCAGCAGCCTCAGCGGACAGAACAATCAGCCCCAGCATTTT
TRBD2	TRBJ2-1	NA	TRBV29-1	CSVEVGLGIYNEQFF	TGCAGCGTTGAAGTGGGACTAGGAATCTACAATGAGCAGTTCTTC
NA	TRBJ1-4	NA	TRBV7-8	CASSLERGIGLEKLFF	TGTGCCAGCAGCTTAGAAAGGGGCATTGGGCTTGAAAAACTGTTTTTT
TRBD1	TRBJ2-3	NA	TRBV7-3	CASSGGQGNTDTQYF	TGTGCCAGCAGCGGGGGACAGGGAAATACCGATACGCAGTATTTT
TRBD1	TRBJ1-1	NA	TRBV29-1	CSVAFGTVNTEAFF	TGCAGCGTTGCCTTTGGGACAGTGAACACTGAAGCTTTCTTT
NA	TRBJ2-7	NA	TRBV28	CASSLIDRSGGYEQYF	TGTGCCAGCAGTTTAATTGACAGGTCGGGGGGATACGAGCAGTACTTC
NA	TRBJ1-3	NA	TRBV20-1	CSASSGALNTIYF	TGCAGTGCTAGTAGCGGGGCCCTAAACACCATATATTTT
NA	TRBJ2-7	NA	TRBV18	CASSSANRASSYEQYF	TGTGCCAGCTCCTCAGCCAACAGGGCCAGCTCCTACGAGCAGTACTTC
NA	TRBJ1-2	NA	TRBV5-1	CASSLLDGNYGYTF	TGCGCCAGCAGCCTCCTAGACGGGAACTATGGCTACACCTTC
NA	TRBJ2-1	NA	TRBV5-4	CASSTRGGGNEQFF	TGTGCCAGCAGCACAAGGGGGGGAGGTAATGAGCAGTTCTTC
TRBD1	TRBJ2-3	NA	TRBV6-5	CASRTGAGTDTQYF	TGTGCCAGCAGAACAGGGGCCGGCACAGATACGCAGTATTTT
NA	TRBJ2-1	NA	TRBV5-1	CASTRGKYNEQFF	TGCGCCAGCACGCGGGGAAAATACAATGAGCAGTTCTTC
NA	TRBJ1-1	NA	TRBV29-1	CSVLPGLNTEAFF	TGCAGCGTTCTCCCAGGGTTGAACACTGAAGCTTTCTTT
TRBD1	TRBJ1-6	NA	TRBV6-5	CASQSTGEGNSPLHF	TGTGCCAGCCAGTCGACAGGGGAAGGGAATTCACCCCTCCACTTT
NA	TRBJ1-4	once	TRBV21-1	CASGRYSSTNEKLFF	TGTGCCAGCGGGAGATACAGCTCAACTAATGAAAAACTGTTTTTT
NA	TRBJ2-7	few	TRBV2	CASSGGFNEQYF	TGTGCCAGCAGTGGGGGCTTCAACGAGCAGTACTTC
TRBD2	TRBJ2-7	NA	TRBV5-5	CASSLWEGFSEQYF	TGTGCCAGCAGCTTGTGGGAGGGATTCAGCGAGCAGTACTTC
NA	TRBJ2-7	NA	TRBV7-9	CASATWGYSEQYF	TGTGCCAGTGCCACCTGGGGCTACAGCGAGCAGTACTTC
NA	TRBJ1-1	once	TRBV20-1	CSASPGFTEAFF	TGCAGTGCTAGTCCAGGTTTCACTGAAGCTTTCTTT
NA	TRBJ1-5	NA	TRBV28	CASSLQGNQPQHF	TGTGCCAGCAGCTTACAGGGCAATCAGCCCCAGCATTTT
NA	TRBJ2-1	NA	TRBV29-1	CSVDGDDEQFF	TGCAGCGTTGACGGGGATGATGAGCAGTTCTTC
NA	TRBJ1-1	NA	TRBV19	CASRTTGPRNTEAFF	TGTGCCAGTAGAACTACAGGACCAAGGAACACTGAAGCTTTCTTT
TRBD2	TRBJ2-1	NA	TRBV7-3	CASSSRPTSGEAKQFF	TGTGCCAGCAGCTCGCGCCCGACTAGCGGGGAAGCTAAGCAGTTCTTC
NA	TRBJ2-7	NA	TRBV30	CAWSFNPREQYF	TGTGCCTGGAGCTTCAACCCACGGGAGCAGTACTTC
TRBD1	TRBJ1-3	NA	TRBV5-5	CASTIGGQVNSGNTIYF	TGTGCCAGCACCATAGGGGGACAGGTTAACTCTGGAAACACCATATATTTT
NA	TRBJ1-2	NA	TRBV24-1	CATSSGRSLGYTF	TGTGCCACCAGTAGTGGCCGATCGTTGGGCTACACCTTC
NA	TRBJ1-1	NA	TRBV5-1	CASRLQGNTEAFF	TGCGCCAGCAGGCTGCAGGGGAACACTGAAGCTTTCTTT
NA	TRBJ1-1	NA	TRBV5-1	CASSTPTVNTEAFF	TGCGCCAGCAGCACCCCGACAGTGAACACTGAAGCTTTCTTT
NA	TRBJ1-5	NA	TRBV7-2	CASSLVSGFGNQPQHF	TGTGCCAGCAGCTTAGTGTCAGGGTTTGGAAATCAGCCCCAGCATTTT
NA	TRBJ2-7	NA	TRBV7-9	CASSLEGQGEQYF	TGTGCCAGCAGCTTAGAAGGTCAGGGAGAGCAGTACTTC
NA	TRBJ1-2	NA	TRBV5-4	CASSSTLGQSYGYTF	TGTGCCAGCAGCTCAACCCTAGGACAGTCCTATGGCTACACCTTC
NA	TRBJ1-3	NA	TRBV7-9	CASSLVQGPSSGNTIYF	TGTGCCAGCAGCTTAGTTCAGGGCCCCAGCTCTGGAAACACCATATATTTT
TRBD1	TRBJ2-2	once	TRBV9	CASSFRPGQGATGELFF	TGTGCCAGCAGCTTCCGACCGGGACAGGGGGCCACCGGGGAGCTGTTTTTT
TRBD1	TRBJ1-2	NA	TRBV6-5	CASRLTGGYGYTF	TGTGCCAGCAGGCTCACAGGGGGCTATGGCTACACCTTC
TRBD1	TRBJ2-7	NA	TRBV13	CASSLSTGGDSEQYF	TGTGCCAGCAGCTTGTCCACAGGGGGCGATTCCGAGCAGTACTTC
TRBD1	TRBJ2-7	NA	TRBV24-1	CATSEPGQGGEQYF	TGTGCCACCAGTGAGCCCGGACAGGGGGGCGAGCAGTACTTC
TRBD1	TRBJ1-2	NA	TRBV13	CASSRKTGANYGYTF	TGTGCCAGCAGTCGAAAGACAGGGGCCAACTATGGCTACACCTTC
TRBD1	TRBJ2-7	NA	TRBV5-1	CASSSDRVEQYF	TGCGCCAGCAGTTCGGACAGGGTAGAGCAGTACTTC